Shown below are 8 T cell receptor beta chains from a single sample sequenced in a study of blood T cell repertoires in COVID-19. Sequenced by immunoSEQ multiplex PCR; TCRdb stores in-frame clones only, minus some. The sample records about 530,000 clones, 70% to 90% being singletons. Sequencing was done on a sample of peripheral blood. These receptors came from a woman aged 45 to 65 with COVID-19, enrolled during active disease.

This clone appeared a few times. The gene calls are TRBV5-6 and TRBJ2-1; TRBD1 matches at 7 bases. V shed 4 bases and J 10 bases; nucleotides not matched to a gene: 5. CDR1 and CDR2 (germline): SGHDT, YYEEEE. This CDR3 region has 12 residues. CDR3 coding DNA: TGTGCCAGCAGCAAGACAGGGAGCGAGCAGTTCTTC. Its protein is CASSKTGSEQFF.

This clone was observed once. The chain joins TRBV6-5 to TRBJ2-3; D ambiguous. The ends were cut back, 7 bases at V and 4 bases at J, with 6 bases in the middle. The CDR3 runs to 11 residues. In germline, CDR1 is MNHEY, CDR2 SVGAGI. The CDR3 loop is CASISSDTQYF. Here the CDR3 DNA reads TGTGCCAGCATCTCCTCAGATACGCAGTATTTT.

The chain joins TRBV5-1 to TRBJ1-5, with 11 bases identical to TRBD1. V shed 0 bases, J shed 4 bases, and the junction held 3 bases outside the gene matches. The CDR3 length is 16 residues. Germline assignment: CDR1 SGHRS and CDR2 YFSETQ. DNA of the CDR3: TGCGCCAGCAGCTTGGAGGGACAGGGGGTAAATCAGCCCCAGCATTTT. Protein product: CASSLEGQGVNQPQHF.

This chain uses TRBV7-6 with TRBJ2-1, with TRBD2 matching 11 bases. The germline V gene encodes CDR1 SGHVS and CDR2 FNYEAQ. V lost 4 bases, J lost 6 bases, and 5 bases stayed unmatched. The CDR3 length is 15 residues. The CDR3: CASSSSGTSGNEQFF. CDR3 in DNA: TGTGCCAGCAGCTCGTCCGGGACTAGCGGCAATGAGCAGTTCTTC.

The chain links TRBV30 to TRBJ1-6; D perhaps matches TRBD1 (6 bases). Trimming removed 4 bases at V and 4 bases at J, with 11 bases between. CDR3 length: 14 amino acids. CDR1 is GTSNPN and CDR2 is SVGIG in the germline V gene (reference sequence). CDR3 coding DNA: TGTGCCTGGACCCTAGGACAGTATAATTCACCCCTCCACTTT. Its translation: CAWTLGQYNSPLHF.

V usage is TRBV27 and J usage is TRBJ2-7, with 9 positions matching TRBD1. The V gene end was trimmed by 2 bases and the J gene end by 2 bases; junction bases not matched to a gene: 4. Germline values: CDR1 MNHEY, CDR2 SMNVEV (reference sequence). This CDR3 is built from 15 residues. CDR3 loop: CASSLKGTGTYEQYF. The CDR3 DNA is TGTGCCAGCAGTTTAAAGGGGACAGGGACCTACGAGCAGTACTTC.

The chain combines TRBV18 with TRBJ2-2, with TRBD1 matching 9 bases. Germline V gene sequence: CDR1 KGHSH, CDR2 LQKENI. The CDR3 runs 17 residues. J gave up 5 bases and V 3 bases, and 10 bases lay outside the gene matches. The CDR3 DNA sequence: TGTGCCAGCTCACCTTGGGGGGACAGGGTGCCGACCGGGGAGCTGTTTTTT. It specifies CASSPWGDRVPTGELFF.

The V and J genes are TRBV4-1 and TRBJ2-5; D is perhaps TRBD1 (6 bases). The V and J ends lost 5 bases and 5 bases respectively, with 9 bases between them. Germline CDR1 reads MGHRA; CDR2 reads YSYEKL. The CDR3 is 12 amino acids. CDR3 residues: CASSDRWETQYF. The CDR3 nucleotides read TGCGCCAGCAGCGACAGGTGGGAGACCCAGTACTTC.